These 25 T cell receptor beta chains came from one sample sequenced in a study of T cell responses to AZD1222 COVID-19 vaccine. TCRdb's copy holds only in-frame clones and misses some; the assay was immunoSEQ multiplex PCR. The repertoire holds more than 75,000 clones, with 85% to 90% as singletons. Sequencing was performed on peripheral blood, taken on day 0 of AZD1222 vaccination. All receptors derive from an adult in good health.

The rearrangement uses TRBV6-2 or TRBV6-3 and TRBJ1-2, with D uncertain. This CDR3 region has 13 residues. CDR1 MNHEY and CDR2 SVGEGT come from the germline V gene. V lost 2 bases and J 4 bases, leaving 8 bases between the germline ends. In DNA form, the CDR3 reads TGTGCCAGCAGTTACCTCAGTTTCTATGGCTACACCTTC. This encodes CASSYLSFYGYTF.

The chain uses TRBV2 and TRBJ2-1; the D gene is possibly TRBD1 (5 bases). Germline lookup yields CDR1 SNHLY and CDR2 FYNNEI. The ends were cut back, 1 base at V and 4 bases at J, with 5 bases in the middle. The CDR3 has 13 amino acids. CDR3 bases: TGTGCCAGCAGTGAAGACAGGTACAATGAGCAGTTCTTC. It codes for CASSEDRYNEQFF.

The V gene is TRBV11-2, the J gene TRBJ2-2; TRBD2 might be the D (6 bases). Germline loops: CDR1 SGHAT, CDR2 FQNNGV. The CDR3 covers 15 residues. The V and J ends lost 3 bases and 4 bases respectively, with 12 bases between them. CDR3 sequence (DNA): TGTGCCAGCAGCTTCGGGACTTTTGGCACCGGGGAGCTGTTTTTT. This encodes CASSFGTFGTGELFF.

The rearrangement links TRBV28 to TRBJ1-3; D is unresolved. Between the trimmed V and J ends, which lost 3 bases and 0 bases, there was a span of 18 bases. Per germline, CDR1 MDHEN and CDR2 SYDVKM. This CDR3 spans 18 amino acids. CDR3 nucleotides: TGTGCCAGCAGTTTGTTTACTATCCGAAATCTCTCTGGAAACACCATATATTTT. Translating gives CASSLFTIRNLSGNTIYF.

This chain joins TRBV2 and TRBJ2-3; 10 bases agree with TRBD1. V lost 11 bases, J lost 4 bases, and 9 bases stayed unmatched. This CDR3 spans 14 amino acids. CDR1 and CDR2 (germline): SNHLY, FYNNEI. DNA for the CDR3: TGTGCCGGAGGAAGGGACAGGGGCGCAGATACGCAGTATTTT. This encodes CAGGRDRGADTQYF.

This clone was picked up one time. The V and J genes are TRBV11-2 and TRBJ2-6; no clear D. Trimming shortened V by 4 bases and J by 2 bases, and 9 bases separated the two germline ends. The CDR3 length is 15 residues. Germline values: CDR1 SGHAT, CDR2 FQNNGV. CDR3 nucleotide sequence: TGTGCCAGCAGCTGGAGTGGGGCTGGGGCCAACGTCCTGACTTTC. Translating gives CASSWSGAGANVLTF.

This clone appeared a few times. The chain carries TRBV5-4 and TRBJ1-6; D is uncertain. The CDR3 spans 14 residues. V lost 1 base to trimming and J lost 9 bases, with 11 bases between them. Per the germline V gene, CDR1 is SGHNT and CDR2 is YYREEE (reference sequence). CDR3: CASSLREESSPLHF. The CDR3 bases are TGTGCCAGCAGCTTGCGGGAGGAAAGTTCACCCCTCCACTTT.

J is TRBJ1-1 and V is TRBV6-5, with a tentative D call TRBD1 (6 bases). Germline V lookup: CDR1 MNHEY, CDR2 SVGAGI. The CDR3 extends over 15 amino acids. Trimming took off 6 bases at V and 2 bases at J, with 16 bases between the two ends. The CDR3 region has the DNA TGTGCCAGCAGACCCCTCGGTGGGGGCAACACTGAAGCTTTCTTT. Protein sequence: CASRPLGGGNTEAFF.

The rearrangement uses TRBV3-1 (or the pseudogene TRBV3-2) and TRBJ2-7, with 9 bases that match TRBD2. Germline CDR1 and CDR2: LGHDT and YNNKEL (reference sequence). The CDR3 is 15 residues long. With V trimmed by 3 bases and J by 3 bases, 6 bases remained unmatched. CDR3 sequence: CASSQSSGEYYEQYF. The CDR3 DNA reads TGTGCCAGCAGCCAGTCTAGCGGGGAATACTACGAGCAGTACTTC.

J is TRBJ1-4 and V is TRBV14; unclear D gene. Germline V gives CDR1 SGHDN, CDR2 FVKESK. V dropped 0 bases and J dropped 10 bases, with 15 bases sitting between them. The CDR3 is 15 amino acids. CDR3: CASSQDPRPGGKLFF. CDR3 bases: TGTGCCAGCAGCCAAGATCCTCGCCCGGGTGGAAAACTGTTTTTT.

This chain connects TRBV29-1 to TRBJ2-1; D unresolved. V shed 5 bases and J shed 1 base, with 15 bases lying between them. CDR3 length equals 15 residues. Germline lookup yields CDR1 SQVTM and CDR2 ANQGSEA. DNA for the CDR3: TGCAGCGTTTCTTCCGAAACGTCTTCCTACAATGAGCAGTTCTTC. Encoded protein: CSVSSETSSYNEQFF.

The V and J genes are TRBV7-3 and TRBJ2-1; D is undetermined. CDR3 length: 14 amino acids. Trimming stripped 0 bases from V and 6 bases from J, with 9 bases between. Germline loops: CDR1 SGHTA, CDR2 FQGTGA. The CDR3 spells CASSLTRESNEQFF. The CDR3, as DNA: TGTGCCAGCAGCTTAACGAGAGAGAGCAATGAGCAGTTCTTC. The whole variable domain, filled in from reference TRBV7-3 and TRBJ2-1, reads GAGVSQTPSNKVTEKGKYVELRCDPISGHTALYWYRQSLGQGPEFLIYFQGTGAADDSGLPNDRFFAVRPEGSVSTLKIQRTERGDSAVYLCASSLTRESNEQFFGPGTRLTVL.

V is TRBV19 and J is TRBJ2-2, with D perhaps TRBD1 (5 bases). Trimming removed 10 bases at V and 1 base at J, with 10 bases between. Germline V gene lookup returns CDR1 LNHDA and CDR2 SQIVND (reference sequence). CDR3 length: 13 amino acids. The CDR3 DNA follows: TGTGCCACCGGACATTTGAACACCGGGGAGCTGTTTTTT. This codes for CATGHLNTGELFF.

The rearrangement uses TRBV18 and TRBJ1-1; D not certain. The V end lost 0 bases, the J end lost 10 bases, and 12 bases lay between the germline ends. Germline V lookup: CDR1 KGHSH, CDR2 LQKENI. There are 13 residues in the CDR3. The CDR3 is CASSPPVPMGAFF. DNA of the CDR3: TGTGCCAGCTCACCACCGGTTCCAATGGGAGCTTTCTTT.

The chain combines TRBV6-1 with TRBJ2-1, with TRBD1 identical over 8 bases. CDR3 length: 16 residues. Germline V gene sequence: CDR1 MNHNS, CDR2 SASEGT. J lost 1 base, V lost 3 bases, and 5 bases had no gene match. The CDR3 DNA follows: TGTGCCAGCAGTGAGGTAGACAGGGGTTCCTACAATGAGCAGTTCTTC. This gives the protein CASSEVDRGSYNEQFF.

The V and J genes are TRBV5-4 and TRBJ1-5, with TRBD1 matching over 7 bases. There are 14 residues in the CDR3. The V gene's germline CDR1 is SGHNT and CDR2 YYREEE (reference sequence). Unmatched junction bases numbered 4, after V lost 2 bases and J lost 5 bases. The CDR3 DNA is TGTGCCAGCAGCTTACAGGGGCCCCATCAGCCCCAGCATTTT. Translated: CASSLQGPHQPQHF.

The chain joins TRBV28 to TRBJ2-5; 7 bases are a match to TRBD1. The CDR3 extends over 13 amino acids. CDR1 and CDR2 from the germline V gene are MDHEN and SYDVKM. V lost 5 bases to trimming and J lost 8 bases; unmatched junction nucleotides: 8. The CDR3 DNA reads as TGTGCCAGCAGTGAGGGACAGCTGCACACCCAGTACTTC. The encoded protein is CASSEGQLHTQYF.

The rearrangement links TRBV7-2 to TRBJ2-7; D is perhaps TRBD1 (5 bases). V was trimmed by 0 bases and J by 4 bases, leaving 16 bases between them. This CDR3 comprises 16 residues. Germline values: CDR1 SGHTA, CDR2 FQGNSA. The CDR3 loop is CASSLASGRVKYEQYF. In nucleotides, the CDR3 is TGTGCCAGCAGCTTAGCGTCTGGCAGGGTTAAGTACGAGCAGTACTTC.

The genes are TRBV7-6 and TRBJ2-1; 9 nucleotides line up with TRBD2. After removal of 5 bases from V and 7 bases from J, the junction contained 9 bases not matched to a gene. The CDR3 contains 15 residues. Germline assignment: CDR1 SGHVS and CDR2 FNYEAQ. CDR3 sequence reads: CASSDRTSASNEQFF. The CDR3 DNA sequence: TGTGCCAGCAGCGACCGGACTAGCGCAAGTAATGAGCAGTTCTTC. Full variable domain (rest looked up from reference TRBV7-6 and TRBJ2-1): GAGVSQSPRYKVTKRGQDVALRCDPISGHVSLYWYRQALGQGPEFLTYFNYEAQQDKSGLPNDRFSAERPEGSISTLTIQRTEQRDSAMYRCASSDRTSASNEQFFGPGTRLTVL.

The rearrangement links TRBV28 to TRBJ2-7, with D unclear. The germline V gene encodes CDR1 MDHEN and CDR2 SYDVKM. The V end lost 4 bases, the J end lost 4 bases, and 8 bases lay between the germline ends. The CDR3 extends over 12 amino acids. The CDR3 spells CASSSVFYEQYF. The CDR3 nucleotides read TGTGCCAGCAGTTCCGTCTTTTACGAGCAGTACTTC. Complete variable domain (other parts from reference TRBV28 and TRBJ2-7): DVKVTQSSRYLVKRTGEKVFLECVQDMDHENMFWYRQDPGLGLRLIYFSYDVKMKEKGDIPEGYSVSREKKERFSLILESASTNQTSMYLCASSSVFYEQYFGPGTRLTVT.

The genes are TRBV28 and TRBJ1-5; 8 positions match TRBD1. Germline values: CDR1 MDHEN, CDR2 SYDVKM. Unmatched junction bases numbered 3, after V lost 5 bases and J lost 9 bases. There are 12 residues in the CDR3. The CDR3 region is CASSIQGVPQHF. The CDR3 nucleotides read TGTGCCAGCAGTATACAGGGGGTGCCCCAGCATTTT. The complete variable domain, with remaining parts taken from reference TRBV28 and TRBJ1-5, reads DVKVTQSSRYLVKRTGEKVFLECVQDMDHENMFWYRQDPGLGLRLIYFSYDVKMKEKGDIPEGYSVSREKKERFSLILESASTNQTSMYLCASSIQGVPQHFGDGTRLSIL.

The gene calls are TRBV28 and TRBJ2-5, with a possible D match to TRBD1 (7 bases). The CDR3 contains 16 residues. V lost 3 bases, J lost 4 bases, and 18 bases lay in between. In germline, CDR1 is MDHEN, CDR2 SYDVKM. CDR3 sequence: CASSFQGTGEVETQYF. The DNA for the CDR3 is TGTGCCAGCAGTTTCCAAGGAACAGGGGAGGTAGAGACCCAGTACTTC. The complete variable domain, with remaining parts taken from reference TRBV28 and TRBJ2-5, reads DVKVTQSSRYLVKRTGEKVFLECVQDMDHENMFWYRQDPGLGLRLIYFSYDVKMKEKGDIPEGYSVSREKKERFSLILESASTNQTSMYLCASSFQGTGEVETQYFGPGTRLLVL.

The rearrangement uses TRBV24-1 and TRBJ2-7, with 7 positions matching TRBD2. Germline-derived CDR1 and CDR2 are KGHDR and SFDVKD. The CDR3 has 14 amino acids. V trimming: 4 bases; J trimming: 5 bases; junction bases outside the gene matches: 7. The CDR3 DNA is TGTGCCACCAGTGACCCCCAAGGGAGGGACGAGCAGTACTTC. It specifies CATSDPQGRDEQYF.

The chain has TRBV28 and TRBJ1-5; D remains unclear. V lost 4 bases to trimming and J lost 8 bases, with 9 bases between them. This CDR3 is built from 12 residues. Germline CDR1 reads MDHEN; CDR2 reads SYDVKM. The CDR3 DNA reads TGTGCCAGCAGTTCCTTCAAGAAGCCCCAGCATTTT. Amino acid sequence: CASSSFKKPQHF. Variable domain in full (rest from reference TRBV28 and TRBJ1-5): DVKVTQSSRYLVKRTGEKVFLECVQDMDHENMFWYRQDPGLGLRLIYFSYDVKMKEKGDIPEGYSVSREKKERFSLILESASTNQTSMYLCASSSFKKPQHFGDGTRLSIL.

The chain recombines TRBV28 with TRBJ1-1, with TRBD1 as a possible D gene (5 bases). CDR1 is MDHEN, CDR2 SYDVKM, per germline. Deletions cut 4 bases from V and 11 bases from J, with 23 bases between. The CDR3 contains 15 residues. The CDR3 DNA sequence: TGTGCCAGCAGTTCCCATCAGGCAGGGACGGACAAGGCTTTCTTT. Its translation is CASSSHQAGTDKAFF.